Each of the 16 T cell receptor beta chains below was sequenced from the same sample in a study of OX40 agonist ivuxolimab in advanced cancers. Only in-frame clones appear in the TCRdb table, and some are missing; sequencing was by immunoSEQ multiplex PCR. Among under 30,000 clones listed, 90% were seen once. This specimen consisted of CD4+ or CD8+ T cells sorted from blood, obtained in a trial of the OX40 agonist ivuxolimab. The source of these receptors is an adult with an advanced solid tumor such as melanoma, head and neck, liver or kidney cancer.

The genes are TRBV7-7 and TRBJ2-1; no clear D gene. From germline, CDR1 is SSHAT and CDR2 FNYEAQ (reference sequence). This CDR3 spans 14 amino acids. V lost 5 bases to trimming and J lost 6 bases, with 14 bases between them. The CDR3 DNA reads TGTGCCAGCAGCCCAAATGGGGTCGGCAATGAGCAGTTCTTC. Encoded protein: CASSPNGVGNEQFF.

The V call is TRBV9, the J call TRBJ2-3; D tentatively reads TRBD1 or TRBD2 (5 bases each). CDR3 size: 16 residues. Looked up from germline, CDR1 is SGDLS and CDR2 is YYNGEE. Trimming stripped 2 bases from V and 0 bases from J, with 13 bases between. The CDR3 sequence is CASSVGTISSTDTQYF. The CDR3 bases are TGTGCCAGCAGCGTCGGGACCATCTCCAGCACAGATACGCAGTATTTT.

The chain employs TRBV7-9 and TRBJ1-5; the D is unclear. The CDR3 runs to 15 residues. Trimming removed 5 bases at V and 0 bases at J, with 11 bases between. Germline V CDR1 and CDR2: SEHNR, FQNEAQ (reference sequence). The CDR3 DNA reads TGTGCCAGCAGCCAAGGGATAAGTAGCAATCAGCCCCAGCATTTT. It specifies CASSQGISSNQPQHF.

The sample holds one count of this clone. This sequence joins TRBV10-1 and TRBJ2-1; D gene ambiguous. The CDR3 is 14 amino acids. CDR1 WNHNN and CDR2 SYGVQD come from the germline V gene (reference sequence). V lost 4 bases and J lost 0, with 7 bases in between. This CDR3 is CASSAASSYNEQFF. The DNA of the CDR3 is TGCGCCAGCAGTGCTGCTAGCTCCTACAATGAGCAGTTCTTC.

The gene calls are TRBV4-3 and TRBJ2-6; D is ambiguous. V shed 0 bases and J shed 0 bases, with 12 bases lying between them. Germline CDR1 is LGHNA and CDR2 is YSLEER. The CDR3 extends over 18 amino acids. The CDR3: CASSQDPSIDSGANVLTF. Written as DNA, the CDR3 is TGCGCCAGCAGCCAAGATCCGTCCATAGACTCTGGGGCCAACGTCCTGACTTTC.

Note on this clone: This same CDR3 is encoded by further DNA sequences in the sample. V gene TRBV4-1 combines with J gene TRBJ2-1; 7 positions agree with TRBD2. V was pared by 0 bases and J by 3 bases, with 14 bases of the junction left unmatched. Germline V gives CDR1 MGHRA, CDR2 YSYEKL. This CDR3 is 19 amino acids long. CDR3 sequence (DNA): TGCGCCAGCAGCCAAGACCCCATGCGAACCGGGACTATCTACAATGAGCAGTTCTTC. It is translated as CASSQDPMRTGTIYNEQFF.

J is TRBJ1-1 and V is TRBV2; D is undetermined. Germline CDR1 reads SNHLY; CDR2 reads FYNNEI. The CDR3 loop spans 12 amino acids. V gave up 8 bases and J gave up 3 bases, with 10 bases separating them. DNA for the CDR3: TGTGCCAGCTTGAGAGTGGACACTGAAGCTTTCTTT. Translating gives CASLRVDTEAFF.

The rearrangement joins TRBV29-1 to TRBJ2-7; tentative D call: TRBD2 (6 bases). CDR1 and CDR2 from the germline V gene are SQVTM and ANQGSEA. The V end lost 4 bases, the J end lost 2 bases, and 15 bases lay between the germline ends. This CDR3 contains 14 residues. CDR3 sequence: CSVAGLWGPYEQYF. The CDR3 DNA reads as TGCAGCGTTGCTGGACTATGGGGACCCTACGAGCAGTACTTC.

This clone was seen only once. The chain has TRBV6-4 and TRBJ2-1; maybe TRBD2 (6 bases). Trimming shortened V by 2 bases and J by 2 bases, and 10 bases separated the two germline ends. The CDR3 consists of 15 residues. Germline V CDR1 and CDR2: MRHNA, SNTAGT. CDR3 region: CASSDRAGPYNEQFF. The CDR3 region has the DNA TGTGCCAGCAGTGACCGTGCGGGACCCTACAATGAGCAGTTCTTC.

The chain combines TRBV6-5 with TRBJ1-2; tentatively, D is TRBD1 (5 bases). V was clipped by 0 bases and J by 2 bases, with 7 bases between them. The CDR3 runs 14 residues. Per the germline V gene, CDR1 is MNHEY and CDR2 is SVGAGI. The CDR3 sequence is CASSYSPGNYGYTF. CDR3 nucleotide sequence: TGTGCCAGCAGTTACTCCCCAGGGAACTATGGCTACACCTTC.

The chain has TRBV10-3 and TRBJ2-2; 10 bases are a match to TRBD2. The CDR3 loop spans 16 amino acids. The germline V gene encodes CDR1 ENHRY and CDR2 SYGVKD. With 8 bases clipped from V and 8 bases from J, the junction kept 14 bases outside the gene matches. CDR3 DNA sequence: TGTGCCATCTCTGGGGCACTAGCGGGATCAGCGGGGGAGCTGTTTTTT. Protein product: CAISGALAGSAGELFF.

V gene TRBV6-1 combines with J gene TRBJ2-7; 11 bases fit TRBD2. Germline loops: CDR1 MNHNS, CDR2 SASEGT. J gave up 0 bases and V 4 bases, and 8 bases lay outside the gene matches. This CDR3 comprises 17 residues. CDR3 in DNA: TGTGCCAGCAGTGCCGGGACTAGCGGAGGCCCCTCCTACGAGCAGTACTTC. Translation: CASSAGTSGGPSYEQYF.

V usage is TRBV30 and J usage is TRBJ2-7, with a weak D call TRBD1 (6 bases). Trimming stripped 0 bases from V and 2 bases from J, with 11 bases between. Germline-derived CDR1 and CDR2 are GTSNPN and SVGIG (reference sequence). CDR3 length: 14 amino acids. CDR3 in amino acids: CAWSVLGGAYEQYF. CDR3 nucleotide sequence: TGTGCCTGGAGTGTACTAGGGGGAGCCTACGAGCAGTACTTC.

This clone has only one observation. The rearrangement uses TRBV10-1 and TRBJ2-2; perhaps TRBD2 as D (5 bases). The V gene lost 8 bases and the J gene lost 7 bases, with 14 bases spanning the gap. The CDR3 has 13 amino acids. Germline V gives CDR1 WNHNN, CDR2 SYGVQD (reference sequence). The CDR3 DNA sequence: TGCGCCAGCTCCGAGTCAGCGGTCGGGGAGCTGTTTTTT. Translated, it gives CASSESAVGELFF.

The CDR3 DNA follows: TGTGCCAGCTCACCGGGGACTAGTTTAATCCACAATGAGCAGTTCTTC. This codes for CASSPGTSLIHNEQFF. The chain recombines TRBV18 with TRBJ2-1; 8 nucleotides match TRBD2. The germline V gene encodes CDR1 KGHSH and CDR2 LQKENI. The CDR3 runs to 16 residues. J was trimmed by 5 bases and V by 3 bases; bases with no gene match: 9.

The V gene is TRBV7-8, the J gene TRBJ2-3, with 10 nucleotides matching TRBD1. Trimming cost V 2 bases and J 4 bases; bases outside gene matches: 6. The CDR3 spans 16 residues. CDR1 SGHVS and CDR2 FQNEAQ come from the germline V gene. The CDR3 DNA reads TGTGCCAGCAGCTTACAGCGGACAGGGGGTGCAGATACGCAGTATTTT. Translation gives CASSLQRTGGADTQYF.